The 22 T cell receptor beta chains given below trace back to one sample, sequenced in a study of persistence of HIV-infected CD4 T cells. The antigens these receptors bind are not known. This was the immunoSEQ version 4 assay in survey mode. TCRdb's table, derived via immunoSEQ multiplex PCR, lists solely in-frame clones and lacks some. Among 35,000 to 40,000 clones listed, around 80% were seen once. Cells were stimulated with CMV-infected fibroblast lysates at roughly 9.1 ug/mL. Sorted nonresponding memory CD4+ T cells were CD40L-negative, CD69-negative, CD45RO-high. Specimen: CD4+ T cells sorted from PBMCs after roughly 17-hour stimulation, collected from a patient who received antiretroviral therapy. Every receptor here comes from an adult man with HIV who was CMV-seropositive.

This chain links TRBV18 with TRBJ2-7; D unclear. Germline V gives CDR1 KGHSH, CDR2 LQKENI. The CDR3 covers 14 residues. Trimming cost V 3 bases and J 1 base, with 10 bases left between them. CDR3 nucleotides: TGTGCCAGCTCACCCCCTTCCGTTTCCTACGAGCAGTACTTC. This translates into CASSPPSVSYEQYF. The full variable domain, completed using reference TRBV18 and TRBJ2-7, is NAGVMQNPRHLVRRRGQEARLRCSPMKGHSHVYWYRQLPEEGLKFMVYLQKENIIDESGMPKERFSAEFPKEGPSILRIQQVVRGDSAAYFCASSPPSVSYEQYFGPGTRLTVT.

The rearrangement links TRBV7-9 to TRBJ2-2; D unclear. The CDR3 sequence is 14 residues long. Germline assignment: CDR1 SEHNR and CDR2 FQNEAQ (reference sequence). V was pared by 4 bases and J by 1 base, with 7 bases between. CDR3 sequence: CASSSRENTGELFF. CDR3 bases: TGTGCCAGCAGCTCTAGGGAGAACACCGGGGAGCTGTTTTTT. The whole variable domain, remainder taken from reference TRBV7-9 and TRBJ2-2, is DTGVSQNPRHKITKRGQNVTFRCDPISEHNRLYWYRQTLGQGPEFLTYFQNEAQLEKSRLLSDRFSAERPKGSFSTLEIQRTEQGDSAMYLCASSSRENTGELFFGEGSRLTVL.

This clone was seen a few times. V is TRBV4-2 and J is TRBJ2-7; D is unclear. The CDR3 has 15 amino acids. The ends were cut back, 0 bases at V and 4 bases at J, with 13 bases in the middle. The germline V gene encodes CDR1 LGHNA and CDR2 YNFKEQ. The CDR3 sequence: CASSQERQLIYEQYF. CDR3 bases: TGTGCCAGCAGCCAAGAAAGGCAGCTAATATACGAGCAGTACTTC.

DNA for the CDR3: TGTGCCAGCAGTTCTATTATGAACACTGAAGCTTTCTTT. Protein product: CASSSIMNTEAFF. The J gene is TRBJ1-1, the V gene TRBV5-5; D not certain. V dropped 5 bases and J dropped 0 bases, with 8 bases sitting between them. Germline values: CDR1 SGHKS, CDR2 YYEKEE (reference sequence). The CDR3 length is 13 residues.

This sequence joins TRBV6-4 and TRBJ2-1; D is tentatively TRBD1 or TRBD2 (5 bases each). V lost 5 bases, J lost 6 bases, and 11 bases lay in between. Germline values: CDR1 MRHNA, CDR2 SNTAGT. The CDR3 contains 13 residues. Here the CDR3 reads CASSIGTGNEQFF. DNA of the CDR3: TGTGCCAGCAGTATCGGGACCGGCAATGAGCAGTTCTTC.

The genes are TRBV7-9 and TRBJ1-3; D is perhaps TRBD1 (6 bases). This CDR3 has 15 residues. Germline CDR1 is SEHNR and CDR2 is FQNEAQ (reference sequence). Trimming shortened V by 4 bases and J by 2 bases, and 12 bases separated the two germline ends. The DNA for the CDR3 is TGTGCCAGCAGCTCCAGGGGAAGCACTGGAAACACCATATATTTT. This sequence encodes CASSSRGSTGNTIYF.

In this sample, this clone turned up a few times. The chain uses TRBV18 and TRBJ1-6; unclear D gene. Germline V gene lookup returns CDR1 KGHSH and CDR2 LQKENI. V lost 6 bases, J lost 7 bases, and 13 bases lay in between. The CDR3 loop spans 14 amino acids. The CDR3 reads CASSPDFLNSPLHF. In DNA, the CDR3 is TGTGCCAGCTCGCCGGACTTCCTGAATTCACCCCTCCACTTT.

This clone was counted between two and nine times. The chain has TRBV3-1 (or the pseudogene TRBV3-2) and TRBJ2-4; unclear D gene. Germline V lookup: CDR1 LGHDT, CDR2 YNNKEL (reference sequence). Trimming pared 2 bases from V and 2 bases from J, leaving 7 bases between. The CDR3 spans 14 residues. CDR3 sequence (DNA): TGTGCCAGCAGCCAAAATGCACCCAAAAACATTCAGTACTTC. As protein: CASSQNAPKNIQYF.

The chain recombines TRBV5-1 with TRBJ2-3, with D possibly being TRBD2 (6 bases). CDR3 size: 17 residues. Germline V gene sequence: CDR1 SGHRS, CDR2 YFSETQ. V lost 0 bases, J lost 5 bases, and 19 bases lay in between. CDR3 DNA: TGCGCCAGCAGCTTGGGCCTGGCTGGGGGGAATTTAGATACGCAGTATTTT. Protein sequence: CASSLGLAGGNLDTQYF.

The table lists this clone with a few counts. V usage is TRBV24-1 and J usage is TRBJ1-3; D is unclear. The germline V gene encodes CDR1 KGHDR and CDR2 SFDVKD. V dropped 5 bases and J dropped 3 bases, with 7 bases sitting between them. The CDR3 length is 13 residues. The CDR3 reads CATSGPLGNTIYF. Written as DNA, the CDR3 is TGTGCCACCAGTGGACCCCTTGGAAACACCATATATTTT.

The chain recombines TRBV15 with TRBJ2-2; D call uncertain. V lost 1 base, J lost 0 bases, and 6 bases lay in between. The germline gives CDR1 LNHNV, CDR2 YYDKDF (reference sequence). This CDR3 contains 15 residues. In DNA, the CDR3 is TGTGCCACCAGCAGAGGAGACACGAACACCGGGGAGCTGTTTTTT. Protein sequence: CATSRGDTNTGELFF. The complete variable domain, with remaining parts taken from reference TRBV15 and TRBJ2-2, reads DAMVIQNPRYQVTQFGKPVTLSCSQTLNHNVMYWYQQKSSQAPKLLFHYYDKDFNNEADTPDNFQSRRPNTSFCFLDIRSPGLGDTAMYLCATSRGDTNTGELFFGEGSRLTVL.

This clone was seen only once. The V gene is TRBV21-1, the J gene TRBJ1-1; TRBD1, as called in the table, went unchecked against the DNA. TRBV21-1 is a known pseudogene. CDR3 length: 17 amino acids. The CDR3 protein is CASSKPGQGLMNTEAFF. In nucleotides, the CDR3 is TGTGCCAGCAGCAAACCGGGACAGGGGCTCATGAACACTGAAGCTTTCTTT.

The count of this clone is one. The CDR3 nucleotides read TGTGCCAGCAGTTTATTAACCAGATATAGCAATCAGCCCCAGCATTTT. Its translation: CASSLLTRYSNQPQHF. This chain links TRBV28 with TRBJ1-5; D uncertain. Germline V gene data show CDR1 as MDHEN and CDR2 as SYDVKM. Trimming took off 1 base at V and 0 bases at J, with 10 bases between the two ends. The length of the CDR3 is 16 residues.

The gene calls are TRBV30 and TRBJ1-5; D may be TRBD1 (5 bases). The CDR3 extends over 15 amino acids. Germline assignment: CDR1 GTSNPN and CDR2 SVGIG (reference sequence). V was pared by 7 bases and J by 4 bases, with 20 bases between. The CDR3 region is CAFKAGTAANQPQHF. The CDR3 DNA reads TGTGCCTTTAAAGCCGGGACGGCCGCAAATCAGCCCCAGCATTTT.

In nucleotides, the CDR3 is TGCGCCAGCACCGTTGGACAGTTCGGCAATGAGCAGTTCTTC. This codes for CASTVGQFGNEQFF. This chain joins TRBV5-1 and TRBJ2-1; maybe TRBD1 (6 bases). The V gene lost 6 bases and the J gene lost 6 bases, with 16 bases spanning the gap. The CDR3 consists of 14 residues. Germline CDR1 and CDR2: SGHRS and YFSETQ. The full variable domain, in which reference TRBV5-1 and TRBJ2-1 provide the parts outside the CDR3, is KAGVTQTPRYLIKTRGQQVTLSCSPISGHRSVSWYQQTPGQGLQFLFEYFSETQRNKGNFPGRFSGRQFSNSRSEMNVSTLELGDSALYLCASTVGQFGNEQFFGPGTRLTVL.

This clone was seen a few times. The J gene is TRBJ1-3, the V gene TRBV6-5; D is unresolved. This CDR3 has 15 residues. Germline CDR1 is MNHEY and CDR2 is SVGAGI. Between the trimmed V and J ends, which lost 7 bases and 3 bases, there was a span of 16 bases. The CDR3 loop reads CASTPGGSLGNTIYF. CDR3 bases: TGTGCCAGCACCCCGGGAGGGAGCCTTGGAAACACCATATATTTT.

V usage is TRBV15 and J usage is TRBJ2-7; maybe TRBD1 (6 bases). This CDR3 spans 15 amino acids. Germline lookup yields CDR1 LNHNV and CDR2 YYDKDF (reference sequence). Trimming removed 0 bases at V and 9 bases at J, with 18 bases between. CDR3 nucleotides: TGTGCCACCAGCAGAGACCCGGACAGCTCGATGGGGCAGTACTTC. Encoded protein: CATSRDPDSSMGQYF.

This clone was observed a few times. This sequence joins TRBV21-1 and TRBJ2-2; TRBD1 reflects the table's D call only, with no check against the DNA. TRBV21-1 is a recognized pseudogene. This CDR3 region has 20 residues. CDR3 sequence (DNA): TGTGCCAGCAGCAAAAGATGGGACAGGGGAGCTATCAGGGGCACCGGGGAGCTGTTTTTT. Its translation is CASSKRWDRGAIRGTGELFF.

The chain joins TRBV5-8 to TRBJ1-4; D might be TRBD1 (6 bases). The CDR3 sequence is 14 residues long. Germline CDR1 reads SGHTS; CDR2 reads YDEGEE. V lost 8 bases to trimming and J lost 4 bases, with 15 bases between them. In DNA form, the CDR3 reads TGTGCCAGTAACTCACAGGGACTTAATGAAAAACTGTTTTTT. Residues: CASNSQGLNEKLFF.

This chain connects TRBV6-1 to TRBJ2-7; 8 bases fit TRBD2. The CDR3 sequence is 16 residues long. With 2 bases clipped from V and 7 bases from J, the junction kept 13 bases outside the gene matches. The germline V gene encodes CDR1 MNHNS and CDR2 SASEGT. CDR3 sequence: CASSEKSGPPGGEQYF. In nucleotides, the CDR3 is TGTGCCAGCAGTGAAAAGTCGGGACCCCCGGGGGGGGAGCAGTACTTC.

The V and J genes are TRBV7-8 and TRBJ2-2, with D tentatively TRBD2 (6 bases). Germline lookup yields CDR1 SGHVS and CDR2 FQNEAQ. The V and J ends lost 0 bases and 4 bases respectively, with 15 bases between them. CDR3 size: 17 residues. The CDR3 sequence: CASSLAGEVTFTGELFF. The CDR3 DNA reads TGTGCCAGCAGCTTAGCGGGGGAGGTCACCTTCACCGGGGAGCTGTTTTTT.

The CDR3: CASSLGARGTGELFF. DNA of the CDR3: TGTGCCAGCAGCTTAGGGGCCCGGGGCACCGGGGAGCTGTTTTTT. V and J are TRBV7-8 and TRBJ2-2; weak D call: TRBD2 (5 bases). The CDR3 covers 15 residues. CDR1 SGHVS and CDR2 FQNEAQ come from the germline V gene. V was pared by 1 base and J by 4 bases, with 10 bases between.